Shown below are 29 T cell receptor beta chains from a single sample sequenced in a study of metastatic and nonmetastatic thyroid tumors. Every patient was untreated before thyroid surgery. TCRdb re-processed the PCR reads through MiXCR. The table shows tens of thousands of clones, with more than 20% occurring only once. Sequencing used tumor tissue. These receptors were taken from a female donor with papillary thyroid cancer or a benign thyroid nodule (not recorded which). Some clones in this sample may be carry-over from other donors' samples.

V is TRBV20-1 and J is TRBJ2-6; no clear D. The CDR3 sequence is 15 residues long. Germline V gene lookup returns CDR1 DFQATT and CDR2 SNEGSKA (reference sequence). The V end was cut by 1 base, the J end by 2 bases, with 9 bases between. The DNA of the CDR3 is TGCAGTGCTAGAGTATGGGGTGCTGGGGCCAACGTCCTGACTTTC. Protein: CSARVWGAGANVLTF.

This rearrangement joins TRBV5-1 to TRBJ1-1; tentative D call: TRBD1 (6 bases). The CDR3 length is 15 residues. V lost 0 bases, J lost 3 bases, and 12 bases lay in between. Germline CDR1 SGHRS, CDR2 YFSETQ. DNA of the CDR3: TGCGCCAGCAGCTTGGAGCAAACAGGGTACACTGAAGCTTTCTTT. Protein product: CASSLEQTGYTEAFF.

This clone was seen more than once but under ten times. The J gene is TRBJ2-7, the V gene TRBV11-2; maybe TRBD2 (6 bases). The CDR3 has 16 amino acids. Deletions cut 1 base from V and 1 base from J, with 14 bases between. In germline, CDR1 is SGHAT, CDR2 FQNNGV. CDR3 coding DNA: TGTGCCAGCAGCTTAGGATGGTCTAGCGTGTCCTACGAGCAGTACTTC. This encodes CASSLGWSSVSYEQYF. Complete variable domain (other parts from reference TRBV11-2 and TRBJ2-7): EAGVAQSPRYKIIEKRQSVAFWCNPISGHATLYWYQQILGQGPKLLIQFQNNGVVDDSQLPKDRFSAERLKGVDSTLKIQPAKLEDSAVYLCASSLGWSSVSYEQYFGPGTRLTVT.

This clone was detected only a few times. V usage is TRBV7-2 and J usage is TRBJ1-2, with D possibly matching TRBD1 (6 bases). This CDR3 region has 15 residues. CDR1 is SGHTA, CDR2 FQGNSA, per germline. Trimming took off 4 bases at V and 8 bases at J, with 20 bases between the two ends. CDR3 loop: CASSSDRTTMDGYTF. In DNA form, the CDR3 reads TGTGCCAGCAGCTCCGACAGGACCACTATGGACGGCTACACCTTC.

V is TRBV4-3 and J is TRBJ1-5; perhaps TRBD1 as D (5 bases). CDR3 length equals 13 residues. Germline V gene sequence: CDR1 LGHNA, CDR2 YSLEER. V lost 0 bases and J lost 6, with 6 bases in between. The CDR3 protein is CASSQDQGQPQHF. The CDR3 coding sequence is TGCGCCAGCAGCCAAGATCAGGGTCAGCCCCAGCATTTT.

This clone was observed many times. The V and J genes are TRBV7-8 and TRBJ1-1, with 8 nucleotides matching TRBD1. Germline-derived CDR1 and CDR2 are SGHVS and FQNEAQ. Trimming at V came to 5 bases and at J to 1 base, leaving 6 bases not matched to a gene. The CDR3 has 15 amino acids. This CDR3 is CASSRGTGQNTEAFF. CDR3 coding DNA: TGTGCCAGCAGCAGGGGGACAGGACAGAACACTGAAGCTTTCTTT.

This rearrangement joins TRBV11-1 to TRBJ2-3, with a tentative D call TRBD2 (5 bases). V lost 2 bases, J lost 0 bases, and 12 bases lay in between. The CDR3 extends over 16 amino acids. CDR1 SGHAT and CDR2 FQDESV come from the germline V gene (reference sequence). The CDR3, as DNA: TGTGCCAGCAGCTTAAACAGCGGCGTTAGCACAGATACGCAGTATTTT. Protein sequence: CASSLNSGVSTDTQYF. The variable domain in full, with the rest retrieved from reference TRBV11-1 and TRBJ2-3, is EAEVAQSPRYKITEKSQAVAFWCDPISGHATLYWYRQILGQGPELLVQFQDESVVDDSQLPKDRFSAERLKGVDSTLKIQPAELGDSAMYLCASSLNSGVSTDTQYFGPGTRLTVL.

A word on this clone: A much larger clone is a single base away; this may be a read error. CDR3 region: CSVEDLGQGPVQFF. In DNA form, the CDR3 reads TGCAGCGTTGAAGATCTGGGGCAGGGCCCCGTGCAGTTCTTC. The rearrangement links TRBV29-1 to TRBJ2-1; D may be TRBD1 (5 bases). The germline V and J ends were trimmed by 0 bases and 12 bases, with 18 bases remaining between them. The CDR3 extends over 14 amino acids. Germline assignment: CDR1 SQVTM and CDR2 ANQGSEA.

The CDR3 protein is CASSLLGQGNTEAFF. Here the CDR3 DNA reads TGTGCCAGCAGCTTACTGGGACAGGGGAACACTGAAGCTTTCTTT. The chain joins TRBV7-2 to TRBJ1-1, with 9 bases fitting TRBD1. The CDR3 covers 15 residues. The ends lost 2 bases at V and 1 base at J; junction bases unmatched: 2. The V gene's germline CDR1 is SGHTA and CDR2 FQGNSA.

The chain is built from TRBV28 and TRBJ1-5; D uncertain. The length of the CDR3 is 11 residues. With 8 bases removed from V and 6 bases from J, the gap between germline ends came to 8 bases. The V gene's germline CDR1 is MDHEN and CDR2 SYDVKM. The CDR3 reads CASCRVQPQHF. The CDR3 bases are TGTGCCAGCTGCAGAGTTCAGCCCCAGCATTTT.

About this clone itself: No conserved phenylalanine or tryptophan ends this CDR3, so it is likely a read error. The DNA is omitted, as the CDR3 cannot be located on it reliably, and the CDR3 follows TCRdb's listing. The chain's CDR3 is CASSKLSG. V is TRBV7-7 and J is TRBJ2-4; TRBD2 reflects the table's D call only, with no check against the DNA. A total of 8 residues make up the CDR3, ends included. Germline V gene data show CDR1 as SSHAT and CDR2 as FNYEAQ (reference sequence).

This clone was observed at least ten times. This chain uses TRBV5-6 with TRBJ2-4; 10 bases line up with TRBD2. The ends lost 0 bases at V and 1 base at J; junction bases unmatched: 10. The length of the CDR3 is 19 residues. Germline lookup yields CDR1 SGHDT and CDR2 YYEEEE. CDR3 in amino acids: CASSLALAGGIWAKNIQYF. The DNA of the CDR3 is TGTGCCAGCAGCTTGGCGTTAGCGGGAGGAATATGGGCCAAAAACATTCAGTACTTC.

This clone has at least ten counts. V gene TRBV15 combines with J gene TRBJ1-4, with TRBD1 matching 10 bases. V trimming: 0 bases; J trimming: 6 bases; junction bases outside the gene matches: 1. This CDR3 is built from 15 residues. CDR1 and CDR2 (germline): LNHNV, YYDKDF (reference sequence). The CDR3 coding sequence is TGTGCCACCAGCAGAGAGACAGGGGGCCATGAAAAACTGTTTTTT. This sequence encodes CATSRETGGHEKLFF.

The rearrangement links TRBV7-6 to TRBJ2-3; 10 nucleotides agree with TRBD1. CDR1 SGHVS and CDR2 FNYEAQ come from the germline V gene. V lost 3 bases and J lost 2; bases outside the gene matches: 11. CDR3 length equals 18 residues. CDR3 nucleotides: TGTGCCAGCAGCTTTACTCCTCCGGGACAGGGGCTCACAGATACGCAGTATTTT. Amino acid sequence: CASSFTPPGQGLTDTQYF.

This chain's CDR3 is CAISESKLDEQFF. Written as DNA, the CDR3 is TGTGCCATCAGTGAGTCGAAGCTGGATGAGCAGTTCTTC. The V call is TRBV10-3, the J call TRBJ2-1; no clear D gene. Germline CDR1 reads ENHRY; CDR2 reads SYGVKD. The CDR3 consists of 13 residues. Trimming shortened V by 0 bases and J by 8 bases, and 8 bases separated the two germline ends.

This clone is labeled medium-sized. The gene calls are TRBV20-1 and TRBJ1-6; 10 bases map to TRBD1. This CDR3 has 13 amino acids. CDR1 is DFQATT and CDR2 is SNEGSKA in the germline V gene (reference sequence). V lost 5 bases and J lost 10; bases outside the gene matches: 5. The CDR3 DNA follows: TGCAGTGCTCTGACAGGGGGCGGATCACCCCTCCACTTT. Translated, it gives CSALTGGGSPLHF.

In regard to this clone: A much larger clone sits a single nucleotide away, making a read error possible. This CDR3 is missing its conserved last phenylalanine or tryptophan, likely due to a read error. The CDR3: CASSPSELAKNIQYL. CDR3 nucleotides: TGTGCCAGCAGTCCTAGCGAGTTAGCCAAAAACATTCAGTACCTC. V is TRBV2 and J is TRBJ2-4; a possible D gene is TRBD2 (6 bases). The germline CDR1 and CDR2 sequences are SNHLY and FYNNEI. Trimming removed 5 bases at V and 0 bases at J, with 11 bases between. The CDR3 sequence is 15 residues long.

The V call is TRBV7-2, the J call TRBJ2-7; 8 nucleotides match TRBD2. J gave up 5 bases and V 7 bases, and 10 bases lay outside the gene matches. Per germline, CDR1 SGHTA and CDR2 FQGNSA. CDR3 length: 14 amino acids. CDR3 in DNA: TGTGCCAGCACTGGGGGAGCGGGAGCAGACGAGCAGTACTTC. This encodes CASTGGAGADEQYF.

There are a few counts of this clone. The chain has TRBV19 and TRBJ2-7; 7 bases fit TRBD2. Per the germline V gene, CDR1 is LNHDA and CDR2 is SQIVND (reference sequence). This CDR3 comprises 14 residues. V was clipped by 3 bases and J by 4 bases; unmatched bases: 6. CDR3 nucleotide sequence: TGTGCCAGTAGTATGGAGCGGGACCAATACGAGCAGTACTTC. Its protein is CASSMERDQYEQYF.

This clone was picked up many times. The V call is TRBV4-3, the J call TRBJ1-4; no firm D call. Trimming removed 2 bases at V and 7 bases at J, with 5 bases between. The length of the CDR3 is 12 residues. Germline CDR1 is LGHNA and CDR2 is YSLEER. The CDR3 reads CASSQTPEKLFF. DNA for the CDR3: TGCGCCAGCAGCCAAACACCTGAAAAACTGTTTTTT.

The table lists this clone with many counts. The CDR3 DNA is TGTGCCAGCAGTTTACCCAGTTCCCAAGAGACCCAGTACTTC. Encoded protein: CASSLPSSQETQYF. The chain recombines TRBV12-3 or TRBV12-4 with TRBJ2-5; D gene uncertain. Trimming took off 2 bases at V and 1 base at J, with 8 bases between the two ends. The CDR3 runs 14 residues.

This clone occurred many times. V usage is TRBV20-1 and J usage is TRBJ2-2, with 8 bases lining up with TRBD1. This CDR3 comprises 14 residues. With V trimmed by 5 bases and J by 3 bases, 5 bases remained unmatched. Germline V CDR1 and CDR2: DFQATT, SNEGSKA (reference sequence). DNA of the CDR3: TGCAGTGCTGAGGACAGGGTTTACACCGGGGAGCTGTTTTTT. It yields the protein CSAEDRVYTGELFF.

The V gene is TRBV5-1, the J gene TRBJ2-5; 9 bases fit TRBD2. Per the germline V gene, CDR1 is SGHRS and CDR2 is YFSETQ. The CDR3 sequence is 15 residues long. V trimming: 0 bases; J trimming: 4 bases; junction bases outside the gene matches: 4. The CDR3, as DNA: TGCGCCAGCAGCTTGGCCTTGACTAGCGGAGAGACCCAGTACTTC. It translates to CASSLALTSGETQYF.

This clone is termed medium-sized (0.01 to 0.1%). The CDR3 loop is CASSTAAGETQYF. For the CDR3, the DNA is TGTGCCAGTAGTACCGCGGCCGGGGAGACCCAGTACTTC. This chain uses TRBV19 with TRBJ2-5; D is unclear. The CDR3 covers 13 residues. Germline loops: CDR1 LNHDA, CDR2 SQIVND (reference sequence). V gave up 4 bases and J gave up 5 bases, with 11 bases separating them.

This clone has at least ten counts. This sequence joins TRBV12-3 or TRBV12-4 and TRBJ1-1; perhaps TRBD1 as D (6 bases). V gave up 6 bases and J gave up 3 bases, with 11 bases separating them. This CDR3 contains 13 residues. For the CDR3, the DNA is TGTGCCAGCAGACCCGGACAGTACACTGAAGCTTTCTTT. Its protein product is CASRPGQYTEAFF.

This clone has ten or more counts. This could be a read error, since a much larger clone is one nucleotide away. The chain joins TRBV12-3 or TRBV12-4 to TRBJ1-1; D is uncertain. This CDR3 comprises 14 residues. The CDR3 DNA follows: TGTGCCAGCAGTTTCGGGCGGATGAACACTGGAGCTTTCTTT. This encodes CASSFGRMNTGAFF.

This chain links TRBV11-2 with TRBJ2-3, with D hard to call. The CDR3 spans 14 residues. Germline V gene sequence: CDR1 SGHAT, CDR2 FQNNGV. Trimming removed 0 bases from V and 3 bases from J, with 7 bases in between. The CDR3 spells CASSLDPNTDTQYF. The CDR3 nucleotides read TGTGCCAGCAGCTTAGACCCTAATACAGATACGCAGTATTTT.

About this clone: At one end the junction does not follow the germline gene, possibly because of a read error. This chain links TRBV11-2 with TRBJ2-2; 9 nucleotides align to TRBD2. Germline loops: CDR1 SGHAT, CDR2 FQNNGV. The CDR3 contains 16 residues. CDR3: CASSSAAGGGTGELFF. The CDR3 DNA reads as TGTGCCAGCAGCTCCGCGGCGGGAGGGGGAACCGGGGAGCTGTTTTTC.

This clone was counted a few times. At one end, the junction sequence differs from germline, possibly due to a read error. This chain uses TRBV2 with TRBJ2-2, with D possibly TRBD2 on 5 matching bases. This CDR3 comprises 14 residues. CDR1 and CDR2 from the germline V gene are SNHLY and FYNNEI. Written as DNA, the CDR3 is TGTGCCAGCACGGGAAAGGCGAGCACCTGGGAGCTGTTTTTT. Its translation: CASTGKASTWELFF.